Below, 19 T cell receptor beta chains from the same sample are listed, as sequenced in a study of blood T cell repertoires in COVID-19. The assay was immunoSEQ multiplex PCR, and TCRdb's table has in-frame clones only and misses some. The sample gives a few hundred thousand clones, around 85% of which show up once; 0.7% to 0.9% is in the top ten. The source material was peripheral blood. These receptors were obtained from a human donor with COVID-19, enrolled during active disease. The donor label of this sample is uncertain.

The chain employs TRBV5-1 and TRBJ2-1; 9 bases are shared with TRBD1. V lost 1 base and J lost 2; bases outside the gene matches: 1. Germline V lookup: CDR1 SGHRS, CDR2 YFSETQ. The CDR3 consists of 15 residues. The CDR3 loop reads CASSLRQGAYNEQFF. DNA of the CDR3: TGCGCCAGCAGCTTGAGACAGGGGGCCTACAATGAGCAGTTCTTC.

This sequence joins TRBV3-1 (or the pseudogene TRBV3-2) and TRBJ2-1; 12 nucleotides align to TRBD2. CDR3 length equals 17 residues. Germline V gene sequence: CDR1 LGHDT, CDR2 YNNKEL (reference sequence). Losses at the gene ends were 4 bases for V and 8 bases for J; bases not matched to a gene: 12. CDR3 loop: CASSRAFRLAGDYEQFF. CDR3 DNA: TGTGCCAGCAGCCGCGCCTTTAGACTAGCGGGAGATTATGAGCAGTTCTTC.

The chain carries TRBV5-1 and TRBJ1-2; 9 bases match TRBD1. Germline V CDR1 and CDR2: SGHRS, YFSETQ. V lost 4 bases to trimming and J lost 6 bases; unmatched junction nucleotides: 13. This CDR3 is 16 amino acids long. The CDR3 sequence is CASSSQTAGTGNGYTF. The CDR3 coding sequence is TGCGCCAGCAGCAGCCAAACCGCCGGGACAGGGAATGGCTACACCTTC.

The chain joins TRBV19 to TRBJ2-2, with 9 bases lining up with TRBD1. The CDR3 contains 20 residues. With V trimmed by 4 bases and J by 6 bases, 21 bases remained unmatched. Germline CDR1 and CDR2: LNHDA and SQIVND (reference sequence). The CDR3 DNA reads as TGTGCCAGTAGTACAGCTCCGGGACAGGGTATGGAGGGGCGTGCCGGGGAGCTGTTTTTT. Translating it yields CASSTAPGQGMEGRAGELFF.

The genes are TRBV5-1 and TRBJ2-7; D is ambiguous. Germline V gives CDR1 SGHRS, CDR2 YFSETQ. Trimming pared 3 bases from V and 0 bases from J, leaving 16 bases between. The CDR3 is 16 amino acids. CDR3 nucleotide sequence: TGCGCCAGCAGCTCTTCACACGTCCCTAGCTCCTACGAGCAGTACTTC. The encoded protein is CASSSSHVPSSYEQYF.

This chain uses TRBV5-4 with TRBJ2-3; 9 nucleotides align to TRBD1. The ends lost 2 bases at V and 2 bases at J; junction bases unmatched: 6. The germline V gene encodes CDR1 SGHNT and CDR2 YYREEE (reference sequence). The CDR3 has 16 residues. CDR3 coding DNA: TGTGCCAGCAGCTTATATGACAGGGGGACCACAGATACGCAGTATTTT. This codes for CASSLYDRGTTDTQYF.

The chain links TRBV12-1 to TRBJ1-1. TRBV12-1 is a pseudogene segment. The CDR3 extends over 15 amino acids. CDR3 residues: CASSFRGGLNTEALF. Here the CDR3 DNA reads TGTGCCAGCAGCTTTCGGGGTGGATTGAACACTGAAGCTCTCTTT.

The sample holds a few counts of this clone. In DNA form, the CDR3 reads TGTGCCAGCAGCCGCTACAGGGGATGGAACACTGAAGCTTTCTTT. As protein: CASSRYRGWNTEAFF. The rearrangement joins TRBV3-1 (or the pseudogene TRBV3-2) to TRBJ1-1; 7 bases fit TRBD1. The CDR3 runs 15 residues. V gave up 4 bases and J gave up 1 base; unmatched junction bases: 6. Per germline, CDR1 LGHDT and CDR2 YNNKEL (reference sequence).

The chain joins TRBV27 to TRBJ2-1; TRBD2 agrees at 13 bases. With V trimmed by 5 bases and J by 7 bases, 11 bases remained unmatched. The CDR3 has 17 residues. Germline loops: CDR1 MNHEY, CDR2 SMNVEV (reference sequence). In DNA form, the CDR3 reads TGTGCCAGCAGTCTCCTAGGACTAGCGGGAGCGTTGAATGAGCAGTTCTTC. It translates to CASSLLGLAGALNEQFF.

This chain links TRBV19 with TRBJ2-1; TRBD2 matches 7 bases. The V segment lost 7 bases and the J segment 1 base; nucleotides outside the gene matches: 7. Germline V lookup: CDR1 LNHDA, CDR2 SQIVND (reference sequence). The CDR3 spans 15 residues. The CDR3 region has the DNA TGTGCCAGTAAGGGGCGGGAGAGGTCCTACAATGAGCAGTTCTTC. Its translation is CASKGRERSYNEQFF. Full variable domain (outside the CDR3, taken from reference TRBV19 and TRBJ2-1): DGGITQSPKYLFRKEGQNVTLSCEQNLNHDAMYWYRQDPGQGLRLIYYSQIVNDFQKGDIAEGYSVSREKKESFPLTVTSAQKNPTAFYLCASKGRERSYNEQFFGPGTRLTVL.

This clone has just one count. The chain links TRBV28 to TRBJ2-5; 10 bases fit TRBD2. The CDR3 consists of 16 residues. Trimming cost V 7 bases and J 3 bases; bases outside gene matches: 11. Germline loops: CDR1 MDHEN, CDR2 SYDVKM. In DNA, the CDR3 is TGTGCCAGCACCCCAGCCCTAGCGGGAGTTAAAGAGACCCAGTACTTC. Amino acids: CASTPALAGVKETQYF.

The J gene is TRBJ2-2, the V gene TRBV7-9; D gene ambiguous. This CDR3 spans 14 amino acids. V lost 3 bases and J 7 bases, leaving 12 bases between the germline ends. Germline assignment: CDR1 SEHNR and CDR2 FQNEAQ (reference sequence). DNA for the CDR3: TGTGCCAGCAGCTTGTCTGCGGCGATCGGGGAGCTGTTTTTT. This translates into CASSLSAAIGELFF.

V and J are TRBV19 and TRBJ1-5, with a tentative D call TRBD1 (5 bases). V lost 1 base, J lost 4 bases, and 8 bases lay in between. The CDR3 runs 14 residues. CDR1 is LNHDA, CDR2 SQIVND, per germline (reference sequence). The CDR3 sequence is CASSIGTRNQPQHF. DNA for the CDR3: TGTGCCAGTAGTATAGGGACAAGAAATCAGCCCCAGCATTTT.

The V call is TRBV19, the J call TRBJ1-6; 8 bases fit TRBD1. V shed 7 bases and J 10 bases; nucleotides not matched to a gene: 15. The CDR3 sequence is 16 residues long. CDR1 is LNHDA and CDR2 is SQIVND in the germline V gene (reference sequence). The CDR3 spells CASTGAGQGFRSPLHF. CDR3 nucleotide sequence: TGTGCCAGTACGGGAGCAGGACAGGGTTTCCGATCACCCCTCCACTTT.

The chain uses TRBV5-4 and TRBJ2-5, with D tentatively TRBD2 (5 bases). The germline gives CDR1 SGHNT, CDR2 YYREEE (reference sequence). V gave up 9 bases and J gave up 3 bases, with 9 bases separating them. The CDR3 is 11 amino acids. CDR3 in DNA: TGTGCCATGGTGAGGGAAGAGACCCAGTACTTC. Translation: CAMVREETQYF.

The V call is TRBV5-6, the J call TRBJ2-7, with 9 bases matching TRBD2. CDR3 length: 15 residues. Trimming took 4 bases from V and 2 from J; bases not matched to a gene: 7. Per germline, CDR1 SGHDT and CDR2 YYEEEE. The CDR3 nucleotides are TGTGCCAGCAGCCAACTAGCGGGTGGGACCTACGAGCAGTACTTC. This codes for CASSQLAGGTYEQYF.

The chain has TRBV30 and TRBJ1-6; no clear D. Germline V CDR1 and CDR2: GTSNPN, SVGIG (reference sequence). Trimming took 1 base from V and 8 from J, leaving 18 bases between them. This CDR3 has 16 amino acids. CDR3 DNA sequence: TGTGCCTGGAGTGGAACCGCTTTTACGAGGGATTCACCCCTCCACTTT. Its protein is CAWSGTAFTRDSPLHF.

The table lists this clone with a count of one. The CDR3 DNA reads as TGTGCCAGCAGTTACCCGGGACAGGGGGCGAGAACCTTC. Encoded protein: CASSYPGQGARTF. This chain joins TRBV6-5 and TRBJ1-2; 12 bases agree with TRBD1. Unmatched junction bases numbered 6, after V lost 2 bases and J lost 14 bases. CDR1 and CDR2 (germline): MNHEY, SVGAGI. This CDR3 has 13 amino acids.

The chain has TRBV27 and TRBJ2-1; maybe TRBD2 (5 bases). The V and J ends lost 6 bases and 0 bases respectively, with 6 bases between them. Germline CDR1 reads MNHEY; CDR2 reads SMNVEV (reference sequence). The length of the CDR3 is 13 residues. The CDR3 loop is CASRGSSYNEQFF. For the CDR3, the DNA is TGTGCCAGCAGGGGGAGCTCCTACAATGAGCAGTTCTTC.